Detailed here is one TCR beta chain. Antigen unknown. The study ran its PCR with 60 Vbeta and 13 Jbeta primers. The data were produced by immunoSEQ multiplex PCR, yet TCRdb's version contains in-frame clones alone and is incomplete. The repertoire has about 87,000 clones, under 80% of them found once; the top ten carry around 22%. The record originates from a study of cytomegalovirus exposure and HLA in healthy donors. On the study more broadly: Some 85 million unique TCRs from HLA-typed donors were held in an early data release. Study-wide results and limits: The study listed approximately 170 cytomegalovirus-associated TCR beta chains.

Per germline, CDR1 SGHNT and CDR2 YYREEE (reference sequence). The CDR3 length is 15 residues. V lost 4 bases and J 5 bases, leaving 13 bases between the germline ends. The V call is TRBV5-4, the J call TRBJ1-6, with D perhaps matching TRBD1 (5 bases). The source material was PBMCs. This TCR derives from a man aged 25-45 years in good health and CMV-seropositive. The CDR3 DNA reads TGTGCCAGCAGCGCCGACCTCAGGGATAATTCACCCCTCCACTTT. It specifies CASSADLRDNSPLHF.